These T cell receptor beta chains were read from a single sample in a study of shared clonotypes between healthy human individuals. The assay was immunoSEQ multiplex PCR, and TCRdb's table has in-frame clones only and misses some. The sample holds 97,000 or so clones; around 43% are singletons and the top ten take roughly 15%. The specimen sequenced was PBMCs. These receptors all come from a woman aged 40 to 50 in good health. Some clones in this sample may be carry-over from other donors' samples. CDR3s include the opening cysteine and the closing phenylalanine or tryptophan. The order of the fields is V gene, J gene, D gene, clone size, CDR3 DNA, CDR3 protein. A D gene is named only where the DNA matches it firmly. Only some rows state a clone size, as once, few, many or a class for expanded clones.

TRBV10-3	TRBJ1-2	TRBD1	-	TGCGCCATCAGTGACAAAGTTGCGACAGGGGACAATGGCTACACCTTC	CAISDKVATGDNGYTF
TRBV10-3	TRBJ1-2	-	many	TGTGCCATCGGGGCGGTTGGAGGAGGCTACACCTTC	CAIGAVGGGYTF
TRBV28	TRBJ2-1	-	-	TGTGCCAGCAGCCCAACCCGACAGAGTGGGAATGAGCAGTTCTTC	CASSPTRQSGNEQFF
TRBV7-8	TRBJ1-5	-	-	TGTGCCAGCAGCGTATTCGGGGGCTTCGAGCCCCAGCATTTT	CASSVFGGFEPQHF
TRBV7-9	TRBJ1-3	-	many	TGTGCCAGCAGCTTAGGCGGGGCGGGAAACACCATATATTTT	CASSLGGAGNTIYF
TRBV7-9	TRBJ2-5	-	many	TGTGCCAGCAGCCCCCGGGAGACCCAGTACTTC	CASSPRETQYF
TRBV19	TRBJ1-4	-	-	TGTGCCAGTTCCGTGGGGGCGAGAATTAATGAAAAACTGTTTTTT	CASSVGARINEKLFF
TRBV4-2	TRBJ2-5	-	once	TGTGCCAGCAGCCAAGAATCCCCACTTGGGCAGTACTTC	CASSQESPLGQYF
TRBV30	TRBJ1-2	-	-	TGTGCCTGGTCTCCGGGACTGGACTATGGCTACACCTTC	CAWSPGLDYGYTF
TRBV9	TRBJ2-3	-	many	TGTGCCAGCAGCTCCCGTCGAGATACGCAGTATTTT	CASSSRRDTQYF
TRBV4-3	TRBJ1-1	-	-	TGCGCCAGCAGCCAAGTTGGGGGGATCTTTGGCGGTGAAGCTTTCTTT	CASSQVGGIFGGEAFF
TRBV7-8	TRBJ2-7	-	many	TGTGCCAGCAGCTTAGGTGGTGGTAACTACGAGCAGTACTTC	CASSLGGGNYEQYF
TRBV29-1	TRBJ1-2	-	many	TGCAGCGTTGAAAGAGGGGAGGGCTACACCTTC	CSVERGEGYTF
TRBV7-9	TRBJ2-1	TRBD2	-	TGTGCCAGCAGCCAGAGGGAGGCTAGCGGCTACAATGAGCAGTTCTTC	CASSQREASGYNEQFF
TRBV19	TRBJ2-7	-	-	TGTGCCAGTAGTTCCTACCCCGGGACCCCCGACGAGCAGTACTTC	CASSSYPGTPDEQYF
TRBV18	TRBJ1-2	-	-	TGTGCCAGCTCACCACCAGAGTTCGGACGGCTCTATGGCTACACCTTC	CASSPPEFGRLYGYTF
TRBV5-6	TRBJ2-1	TRBD2	-	TGTGCCAGCAGCTATCTAGCGGGAGCCGCTTCGGATGAGCAGTTCTTC	CASSYLAGAASDEQFF
TRBV6-6	TRBJ1-5	-	-	TGTGCCAGCAAGGACAGTAGCAATCAGCCCCAGCATTTT	CASKDSSNQPQHF
TRBV4-2	TRBJ2-7	TRBD2	many	TGTGCCAGCAGCCAAGATCCGACTAGCGGGAGCTACGAGCAGTACTTC	CASSQDPTSGSYEQYF
TRBV4-2	TRBJ1-5	-	-	TGTGCCAGCAGCCTTGGGTTGAGCAATCAGCCCCAGCATTTT	CASSLGLSNQPQHF
TRBV10-2	TRBJ2-1	TRBD2	-	TGCGCCAGCAGCCTTCTACTAGCGGGACCCAAGGGGAATGAGCAGTTCTTC	CASSLLLAGPKGNEQFF
TRBV7-9	TRBJ2-5	TRBD1	-	TGTGCCAGCAGCTTAGGGACAGGGGTCCAAGAGACCCAGTACTTC	CASSLGTGVQETQYF
TRBV9	TRBJ2-5	TRBD2	-	TGTGCCAGCAGCGAAAGCGGGAGTCTTGAGACCCAGTACTTC	CASSESGSLETQYF
TRBV28	TRBJ1-5	TRBD1	-	TGTGCCAGCAGTTCCCCTACGACAGGGATCATGGGTCAGCCCCAGCATTTT	CASSSPTTGIMGQPQHF
TRBV30	TRBJ1-4	-	few	TGTGCCTGGAGTGTAGGGTGGGGAGAAAAACTGTTTTTT	CAWSVGWGEKLFF
TRBV5-1	TRBJ2-7	-	once	TGCGCCAGCAGCTTGGCCCCGGCCCGGTCCTACGAGCAGTACTTC	CASSLAPARSYEQYF
TRBV18	TRBJ1-4	-	few	TGTGCCAGCTCACCGCGCCAGGTAGCCTCCTTGGCTAATGAAAAACTGTTTTTT	CASSPRQVASLANEKLFF
TRBV7-9	TRBJ2-7	-	-	TGTGCCAGCAGCCAAGGCCCCCGAGAAAGGGAGTACTTC	CASSQGPREREYF
TRBV30	TRBJ1-2	-	many	TGTGCCTGGAGTGGATCGACTTACCATGGCTACACCTTC	CAWSGSTYHGYTF
TRBV20-1	TRBJ2-7	-	few	TGCAGTGCTAGCCGGTCCTACGAGCAGTACTTC	CSASRSYEQYF
TRBV27	TRBJ2-2	TRBD2	many	TGTGCCAGCAGTTACGGGACTAGCAGCGGGGAGCTGTTTTTT	CASSYGTSSGELFF
TRBV30	TRBJ2-7	-	few	TGTGCCTGGAGTGTGGGGAGCAACGAGCAGTACTTC	CAWSVGSNEQYF